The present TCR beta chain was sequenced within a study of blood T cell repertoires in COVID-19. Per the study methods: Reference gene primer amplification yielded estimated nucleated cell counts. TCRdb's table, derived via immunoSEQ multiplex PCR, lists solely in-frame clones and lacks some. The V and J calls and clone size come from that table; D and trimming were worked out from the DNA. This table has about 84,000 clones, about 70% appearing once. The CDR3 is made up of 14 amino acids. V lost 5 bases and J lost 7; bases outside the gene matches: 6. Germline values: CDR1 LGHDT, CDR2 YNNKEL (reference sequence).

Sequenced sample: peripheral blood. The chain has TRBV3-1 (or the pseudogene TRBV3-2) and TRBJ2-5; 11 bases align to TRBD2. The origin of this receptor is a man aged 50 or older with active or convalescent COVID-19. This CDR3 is CASSTTGTSGTQYF. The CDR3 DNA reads TGTGCCAGCAGCACTACCGGGACTAGCGGGACCCAGTACTTC.